One and the same sample provided the 24 T cell receptor beta chains below, sequenced in a study of blood T cell repertoires in COVID-19. The assay was immunoSEQ multiplex PCR, and TCRdb's table has in-frame clones only and misses some. Of about 190,000 clones in the sample, about 87% were seen once. The material sequenced was peripheral blood. Source of these receptors: a woman aged 18-35 years who had recovered from COVID-19.

The V call is TRBV25-1, the J call TRBJ1-2; 7 bases line up with TRBD1. J was trimmed by 2 bases and V by 3 bases; bases with no gene match: 6. CDR3 length: 15 residues. The germline V gene has CDR1 MGHDK and CDR2 SYGVNS. As DNA, the CDR3 is TGTGCCAGCAGTGAGGAGGGGGCATGGAACTATGGCTACACCTTC. Its protein is CASSEEGAWNYGYTF.

The V call is TRBV15, the J call TRBJ2-7; TRBD2 agrees at 8 bases. Germline values: CDR1 LNHNV, CDR2 YYDKDF (reference sequence). The CDR3 contains 15 residues. The ends lost 0 bases at V and 6 bases at J; junction bases unmatched: 7. CDR3 in amino acids: CATSRDRDSGTEQYV. CDR3 DNA: TGTGCCACCAGCAGAGATCGGGATAGCGGGACCGAGCAGTACGTC.

The chain carries TRBV6-6 and TRBJ1-5; tentatively, D is TRBD1 (5 bases). CDR1 and CDR2 (germline): MNHNY, SVGAGI (reference sequence). CDR3 length equals 16 residues. V shed 5 bases and J shed 4 bases, with 18 bases lying between them. The CDR3 DNA is TGTGCCAGCAGTATGACAGTTTTCCTGGGGAATCAGCCCCAGCATTTT. Amino acids: CASSMTVFLGNQPQHF.

Only one count was recorded for this clone. The V gene is TRBV28, the J gene TRBJ2-5; 7 bases fit TRBD2. This CDR3 has 13 amino acids. V trimming: 7 bases; J trimming: 9 bases; junction bases outside the gene matches: 11. From germline, CDR1 is MDHEN and CDR2 SYDVKM. This chain's CDR3 is CASIGLAAQAQYF. CDR3 DNA: TGTGCCAGCATCGGGCTAGCGGCTCAGGCCCAGTACTTC.

The rearrangement joins TRBV6-1 to TRBJ2-7, with TRBD1 matching 8 bases. Germline CDR1 reads MNHNS; CDR2 reads SASEGT. The CDR3 extends over 14 amino acids. Unmatched junction bases numbered 4, after V lost 6 bases and J lost 0 bases. Here the CDR3 reads CASRTGGSSYEQYF. CDR3 coding DNA: TGTGCCAGCAGAACAGGGGGGAGCTCCTACGAGCAGTACTTC.

The CDR3 nucleotides read TGTGCCAGCAGCTTGAGGGACAGTCAATGGGGGACTAACATTCAGTACTTC. Its protein product is CASSLRDSQWGTNIQYF. The chain links TRBV7-9 to TRBJ2-4; D is possibly TRBD1 (7 bases). The germline V gene encodes CDR1 SEHNR and CDR2 FQNEAQ (reference sequence). V lost 3 bases and J lost 7, with 22 bases in between. CDR3 length equals 17 residues. Using reference TRBV7-9 and TRBJ2-4 for the parts outside the CDR3, the full variable domain is DTGVSQNPRHKITKRGQNVTFRCDPISEHNRLYWYRQTLGQGPEFLTYFQNEAQLEKSRLLSDRFSAERPKGSFSTLEIQRTEQGDSAMYLCASSLRDSQWGTNIQYFGAGTRLSVL.

The CDR3 sequence is CASIRSGGTEAFF. The CDR3 nucleotides are TGTGCCAGCATTAGGAGCGGAGGTACTGAAGCTTTCTTT. This sequence joins TRBV6-5 and TRBJ1-1; D unresolved. Germline CDR1 reads MNHEY; CDR2 reads SVGAGI. V lost 7 bases and J lost 5, with 14 bases in between. The CDR3 loop spans 13 amino acids.

The gene calls are TRBV4-1 and TRBJ2-7; weak D call: TRBD1 (7 bases). The germline V gene has CDR1 MGHRA and CDR2 YSYEKL. The CDR3 spans 14 residues. V gave up 1 base and J gave up 6 bases, with 13 bases separating them. Here the CDR3 DNA reads TGCGCCAGCAGCCAAGTTGGGACAGCGGGCGAGCAGTACGTC. Protein: CASSQVGTAGEQYV.

The rearrangement links TRBV3-1 (or the pseudogene TRBV3-2) to TRBJ2-1, with 11 bases matching TRBD2. In germline, CDR1 is LGHDT, CDR2 YNNKEL (reference sequence). This CDR3 has 15 amino acids. With V trimmed by 2 bases and J by 3 bases, 0 bases remained unmatched. Here the CDR3 reads CASSQTSGSYNEQFF. The CDR3 DNA reads TGTGCCAGCAGCCAAACTAGCGGGAGCTACAATGAGCAGTTCTTC.

CDR3 region: CASSDSGGAAVSYNEQFF. CDR3 DNA: TGTGCCAGCAGCGACAGCGGGGGGGCTGCGGTTTCCTACAATGAGCAGTTCTTC. The chain joins TRBV9 to TRBJ2-1; 10 bases agree with TRBD2. The CDR3 extends over 18 amino acids. The J segment lost 1 base and the V segment lost 3 bases, leaving 10 bases of the junction unmatched. Germline CDR1 reads SGDLS; CDR2 reads YYNGEE.

The chain joins TRBV19 to TRBJ2-7; 7 bases fit TRBD1. CDR1 is LNHDA and CDR2 is SQIVND in the germline V gene (reference sequence). The CDR3 has 13 amino acids. The ends lost 4 bases at V and 6 bases at J; junction bases unmatched: 6. The DNA of the CDR3 is TGTGCCAGTAGTAACAGGGGCGCGGGCGAGCAGTACTTC. This translates into CASSNRGAGEQYF. The entire variable domain, with the rest obtained from reference TRBV19 and TRBJ2-7, is as follows: DGGITQSPKYLFRKEGQNVTLSCEQNLNHDAMYWYRQDPGQGLRLIYYSQIVNDFQKGDIAEGYSVSREKKESFPLTVTSAQKNPTAFYLCASSNRGAGEQYFGPGTRLTVT.

The chain uses TRBV29-1 and TRBJ2-3, with unresolved D. Per germline, CDR1 SQVTM and CDR2 ANQGSEA. The CDR3 contains 14 residues. The ends were cut back, 3 bases at V and 2 bases at J, with 12 bases in the middle. The CDR3 nucleotides are TGCAGCGTTGAGAGCCCCCTCTCCACAGATACGCAGTATTTT. It codes for CSVESPLSTDTQYF.

In its sample, this clone was seen a few times. V is TRBV6-2 or TRBV6-3 and J is TRBJ1-1; 10 bases are shared with TRBD1. Germline V gene data show CDR1 as MNHEY and CDR2 as SVGEGT. This CDR3 has 13 residues. V gave up 6 bases and J gave up 5 bases; unmatched junction bases: 3. CDR3 sequence: CASSLDRGTEAFF. The CDR3 DNA is TGTGCCAGCAGCTTGGACAGGGGGACTGAAGCTTTCTTT.

The chain is built from TRBV4-3 and TRBJ2-1; TRBD1 aligns across 7 bases. Trimming at V came to 1 base and at J to 4 bases, leaving 10 bases not matched to a gene. The CDR3 has 17 amino acids. CDR1 and CDR2 from the germline V gene are LGHNA and YSLEER. CDR3 sequence reads: CASSQGGGQLPYNEQFF. The CDR3 DNA follows: TGCGCCAGCAGCCAAGGAGGGGGCCAGTTACCTTACAATGAGCAGTTCTTC.

This chain links TRBV20-1 with TRBJ2-1; 8 nucleotides match TRBD2. Unmatched junction bases numbered 10, after V lost 3 bases and J lost 3 bases. Germline assignment: CDR1 DFQATT and CDR2 SNEGSKA (reference sequence). The CDR3 totals 16 residues. For the CDR3, the DNA is TGCAGTGCTAGTGTCGCGGGGGGCTTCGGCTACAATGAGCAGTTCTTC. It encodes CSASVAGGFGYNEQFF.

This chain uses TRBV29-1 with TRBJ2-6, with D perhaps TRBD2 (5 bases). Trimming left V 3 bases short and J 2 bases short, with 8 bases between. This CDR3 has 14 amino acids. Germline loops: CDR1 SQVTM, CDR2 ANQGSEA. The CDR3 DNA follows: TGCAGCGTTGATTCCGGGGCTGGGGCCAACGTCCTGACTTTC. This translates into CSVDSGAGANVLTF.

The chain uses TRBV19 and TRBJ1-1, with 7 positions matching TRBD1. CDR1 and CDR2 from the germline V gene are LNHDA and SQIVND (reference sequence). V shed 5 bases, J shed 3 bases, and the junction held 9 bases outside the gene matches. CDR3 length: 15 amino acids. CDR3 sequence: CASSSRQGGDTEAFF. CDR3 nucleotide sequence: TGTGCCAGTAGTTCCAGACAGGGAGGCGACACTGAAGCTTTCTTT.

This chain joins TRBV5-4 and TRBJ2-2; TRBD2 aligns across 8 bases. V gave up 1 base and J gave up 4 bases; unmatched junction bases: 6. Germline values: CDR1 SGHNT, CDR2 YYREEE (reference sequence). This CDR3 is built from 16 residues. In DNA form, the CDR3 reads TGTGCCAGCAGCTTGACGGGGGGGCCGAGCACCGGGGAGCTGTTTTTT. Its translation is CASSLTGGPSTGELFF.

The chain has TRBV2 and TRBJ2-7; a weak D match, TRBD1 (5 bases). The V gene's germline CDR1 is SNHLY and CDR2 FYNNEI. The CDR3 runs 15 residues. V gave up 6 bases and J gave up 7 bases, with 22 bases separating them. CDR3 nucleotides: TGTGCCAGCAGGGAGCAGACAGTTAGTCCGTGGGAGCAGTACGTC. It translates to CASREQTVSPWEQYV.

V is TRBV6-2 or TRBV6-3 and J is TRBJ1-2, with TRBD1 identical over 9 bases. V lost 2 bases, J lost 3 bases, and 13 bases stayed unmatched. The CDR3 contains 18 residues. Germline lookup yields CDR1 MNHEY and CDR2 SVGEGT. CDR3 sequence reads: CASSYAVGGQGIHYGYTF. The CDR3 DNA reads TGTGCCAGCAGTTACGCGGTAGGAGGACAGGGGATCCACTATGGCTACACCTTC.

This sequence joins TRBV6-6 and TRBJ1-6, with TRBD1 identical over 9 bases. The trim removed 5 bases at V and 14 bases at J, leaving 16 bases unmatched. The germline V gene has CDR1 MNHNY and CDR2 SVGAGI (reference sequence). This CDR3 contains 16 residues. CDR3 residues: CASSRDPDRGRSSLHF. The CDR3 region has the DNA TGTGCCAGCAGTCGAGACCCGGACAGGGGCCGTTCTTCCCTCCACTTT.

This clone was seen repeatedly, ten times or more. The rearrangement links TRBV2 to TRBJ1-6, with D possibly TRBD1 on 5 matching bases. CDR1 SNHLY and CDR2 FYNNEI come from the germline V gene. The CDR3 runs to 13 residues. Deletions cut 4 bases from V and 7 bases from J, with 8 bases between. CDR3 coding DNA: TGTGCCAGCAGTGGACAGAACAATTCACCCCTCCACTTT. This codes for CASSGQNNSPLHF.

This clone was seen only once. Here the CDR3 reads CASSPRRDEQFF. Here the CDR3 DNA reads TGTGCCAGCAGCCCCCGGCGGGATGAGCAGTTCTTC. The J gene is TRBJ2-1, the V gene TRBV11-2; TRBD2 is a possible D gene (5 bases). Germline values: CDR1 SGHAT, CDR2 FQNNGV. The CDR3 contains 12 residues. Trimming took 5 bases from V and 8 from J, leaving 10 bases between them.

The chain couples TRBV6-5 to TRBJ2-5, with 7 bases identical to TRBD1. V lost 7 bases to trimming and J lost 7 bases; unmatched junction nucleotides: 9. The germline gives CDR1 MNHEY, CDR2 SVGAGI. The CDR3 length is 13 residues. CDR3 loop: CASTQTGMGTQYF. CDR3 nucleotide sequence: TGTGCCAGCACCCAGACAGGGATGGGGACCCAGTACTTC.